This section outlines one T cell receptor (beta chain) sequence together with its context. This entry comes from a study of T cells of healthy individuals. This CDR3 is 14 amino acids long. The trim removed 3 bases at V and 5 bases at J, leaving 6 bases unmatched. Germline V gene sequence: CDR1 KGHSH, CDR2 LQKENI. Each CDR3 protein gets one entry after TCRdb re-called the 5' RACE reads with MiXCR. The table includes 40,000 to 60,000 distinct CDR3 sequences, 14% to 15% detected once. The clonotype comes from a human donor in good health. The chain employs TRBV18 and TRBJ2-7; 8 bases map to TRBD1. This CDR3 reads CASSPPDRDHEQYF. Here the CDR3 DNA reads TGTGCCAGCTCACCTCCGGACAGGGACCACGAGCAGTACTTC.